The 12 T cell receptor beta chains given below trace back to one sample, sequenced in a study of T cell responses to AZD1222 COVID-19 vaccine. Assay used: immunoSEQ multiplex PCR; TCRdb lists only in-frame clones, some missing. The data show about 130,000 clones, 70% to 90% seen once. Specimen: peripheral blood, collected 28 days after the second AZD1222 dose. The origin of the receptors is an adult who received the AZD1222 COVID-19 vaccine.

The chain employs TRBV6-5 and TRBJ1-1; D gene unclear. V was clipped by 8 bases and J by 5 bases, with 18 bases between them. Germline-derived CDR1 and CDR2 are MNHEY and SVGAGI. The CDR3 is made up of 14 amino acids. The CDR3 loop reads CASFVTLTRTEAFF. The DNA for the CDR3 is TGTGCCAGCTTTGTTACCCTAACAAGGACTGAAGCTTTCTTT.

V usage is TRBV9 and J usage is TRBJ2-4, with 8 nucleotides matching TRBD1. This CDR3 spans 15 amino acids. Trimming removed 4 bases from V and 8 bases from J; junction bases left unmatched: 11. The V gene's germline CDR1 is SGDLS and CDR2 YYNGEE. This CDR3 reads CASSPRSGGQDIQYF. The CDR3 DNA follows: TGTGCCAGCAGCCCCCGTTCAGGGGGCCAGGACATTCAGTACTTC.

V gene TRBV19 combines with J gene TRBJ2-2; a weak D match, TRBD2 (6 bases). Germline V gene sequence: CDR1 LNHDA, CDR2 SQIVND (reference sequence). The V end lost 3 bases, the J end lost 5 bases, and 13 bases lay between the germline ends. The CDR3 extends over 15 amino acids. The CDR3 region has the DNA TGTGCCAGTAGTATCCCCCCGGCGGGGACCGGGGAGCTGTTTTTT. It is translated as CASSIPPAGTGELFF.

The chain carries TRBV30 and TRBJ1-2; D gene unclear. The CDR3 contains 13 residues. CDR1 is GTSNPN, CDR2 SVGIG, per germline (reference sequence). The germline V and J ends were trimmed by 3 bases and 2 bases, with 10 bases remaining between them. The CDR3 DNA reads as TGTGCCTGGAGACTTCCCATGAACTATGGCTACACCTTC. Its translation: CAWRLPMNYGYTF.

The chain has TRBV15 and TRBJ1-2; D call uncertain. Trimming pared 0 bases from V and 8 bases from J, leaving 7 bases between. Looked up from germline, CDR1 is LNHNV and CDR2 is YYDKDF (reference sequence). This CDR3 has 12 residues. CDR3 in amino acids: CATSRDIEGYTF. CDR3 coding DNA: TGTGCCACCAGCAGAGATATAGAGGGCTACACCTTC.

The J gene is TRBJ1-3, the V gene TRBV7-2, with 7 bases lining up with TRBD1. The CDR3 loop spans 15 amino acids. CDR1 is SGHTA and CDR2 is FQGNSA in the germline V gene. The trim removed 2 bases at V and 4 bases at J, leaving 5 bases unmatched. The CDR3 bases are TGTGCCAGCAGCTTAAGGCAGGGGGGCGGAAACACCATATATTTT. Translating it yields CASSLRQGGGNTIYF. The variable domain in full, completed from reference TRBV7-2 and TRBJ1-3, reads GAGVSQSPSNKVTEKGKDVELRCDPISGHTALYWYRQSLGQGLEFLIYFQGNSAPDKSGLPSDRFSAERTGGSVSTLTIQRTQQEDSAVYLCASSLRQGGGNTIYFGEGSWLTVV.

The chain has TRBV4-3 and TRBJ1-1; D unclear. Trimming took 5 bases from V and 1 from J, leaving 14 bases between them. CDR1 is LGHNA and CDR2 is YSLEER in the germline V gene. This CDR3 contains 15 residues. The CDR3 DNA reads as TGCGCCAGCAGCGTCGACGGGCGACCGAACACTGAAGCTTTCTTT. Protein product: CASSVDGRPNTEAFF.

The chain employs TRBV18 and TRBJ1-1; 7 positions agree with TRBD1. The trim removed 1 base at V and 4 bases at J, leaving 3 bases unmatched. The germline V gene has CDR1 KGHSH and CDR2 LQKENI. The CDR3 extends over 14 amino acids. CDR3 residues: CASSPQGAITEAFF. CDR3 DNA: TGTGCCAGCTCACCACAGGGGGCGATCACTGAAGCTTTCTTT.

The rearrangement joins TRBV4-3 to TRBJ1-3, with unresolved D. The CDR3 runs 16 residues. The germline CDR1 and CDR2 sequences are LGHNA and YSLEER. Between the trimmed V and J ends, which lost 1 base and 0 bases, there was a span of 10 bases. The CDR3: CASSQGAGYSGNTIYF. The CDR3 region has the DNA TGCGCCAGCAGCCAAGGTGCGGGCTACTCTGGAAACACCATATATTTT.

This clone was detected once. The chain has TRBV5-4 and TRBJ2-7, with no clear D. The CDR3 totals 14 residues. Germline V gene sequence: CDR1 SGHNT, CDR2 YYREEE (reference sequence). V lost 0 bases and J lost 4, with 11 bases in between. The CDR3 spells CASSLGLSGYEQYF. CDR3 DNA: TGTGCCAGCAGCTTGGGCCTCTCGGGTTACGAGCAGTACTTC.

V usage is TRBV5-4 and J usage is TRBJ2-1; 12 bases map to TRBD1. With V trimmed by 3 bases and J by 3 bases, 4 bases remained unmatched. CDR1 and CDR2 (germline): SGHNT, YYREEE (reference sequence). This CDR3 has 16 residues. The CDR3 region is CASSSGQGAFYNEQFF. The CDR3 nucleotides are TGTGCCAGCAGCTCGGGACAGGGGGCCTTCTACAATGAGCAGTTCTTC.

The chain recombines TRBV9 with TRBJ1-3, with a weak D call TRBD1 (5 bases). V was cut by 3 bases and J by 2 bases, with 18 bases left in between. Looked up from germline, CDR1 is SGDLS and CDR2 is YYNGEE. The CDR3 covers 17 residues. CDR3 region: CASSASRQRGTGNTIYF. CDR3 sequence (DNA): TGTGCCAGCAGCGCTTCCCGACAGCGAGGGACTGGAAACACCATATATTTT.